This TCR beta chain appears in the sequencing data of a study of cytomegalovirus exposure and HLA in healthy donors (dated by TCRdb to about 2017). With regard to the full study: An earlier analysis of roughly 570 of the donors reported about 300 Gb of sequence data and 117 million unique TCR beta sequences obtained from some 200 million T cells. Donor age, sex, ethnicity and CMV serostatus were collected together with the repertoire data. The study aimed to test whether signatures of past pathogen exposure could be identified by cataloging public T cell receptors. Among the approximately 400 genotyped donors, more than 70% belonged to the genetic ancestry cluster associated with self-reported Caucasian donors. Five DR-DQ haplotypes were treated as single units for association and clustering because of strong linkage in the cohort. The number of typed donors differed by locus: about 629-630 for A, B, C, DRB1 and DQB1; roughly 510 for DQA1; some 590 for DPA1; and about 450 for DPB1. In addition to the first cohort of around 670 subjects, a separate validation cohort of over 90 different subjects was used. Genome-wide SNP genotypes for about 65% of the roughly 670 donors were used in a later genetic analysis, which treated that subset as a discovery cohort. A later analysis re-analyzed previously published TCR beta repertoires from 666 donors and added high-resolution HLA genotyping to study TCR occurrence patterns. An early release that covered several hundred HLA-typed donors contained around 330 gigabases of sequencing data and about 93 million unique TCR sequences. In the later analysis, no new phenotypic data were used to find candidate immune exposures; instead, reliance was placed on TCR beta sequences and their occurrence across donors. HLA typing covered class I and class II loci at four-digit resolution. In an earlier analysis of roughly 580 of the donors, high-throughput TCR beta sequencing was used to judge whether each TCR beta V gene segment behaved as functional or pseudogenic. Every repertoire in the discovery cohort had been generated on one and the same sequencing platform. To predict cytomegalovirus infection status, the study combined high-throughput TCR immunosequencing, statistical association of individual TCRs with disease status, and machine learning. On average, roughly 240,000 unique TCR beta nucleotide sequences were sequenced per donor among a few hundred genotyped donors of the cohort, with 15% to 20% of those sequences being non-productive. The T cell repertoires of around 670 subjects were profiled by immunosequencing and related to cytomegalovirus serostatus.

V loses 4 bases of germline sequence and J loses 10 bases, and the interval between the two ends is 21 bases. From cysteine to phenylalanine, the CDR3 is 15 amino acids long. The retained sequence is limited to the CDR3, 45 bases, with the frame set at the first base. Per the germline V gene, SGDLS is the CDR1 and YYNGEE is the CDR2. As regards this clone: This clone's antigen is unknown. No much larger clonotype is one base removed from it; base qualities were not supplied.

In total, roughly 670 healthy bone marrow donors made up the cohort. All cohort members were sampled while nominally healthy, although unrecorded immune exposures were likely present. The donor tested CMV seronegative and was one of the 352 seronegative cohort members. A peripheral blood sample was provided by each donor, and peripheral blood mononuclear cells were used for TCR beta sequencing. Genomic DNA extraction from the blood cell samples was performed with the Qiagen DNeasy Blood Extraction Kit. Study-level results and caveats: In a later analysis, TCR association rates were found to vary across HLA loci, with the most associated TCRs seen for DRB1 alleles and the fewest for HLA-C alleles. Cytomegalovirus status was reported to be diagnosed by the classifier with high specificity and sensitivity in both the original and validation cohorts. In a later analysis, several top co-occurrence clusters were reported to appear linked to parvovirus B19, influenza, CMV and Epstein-Barr virus. The 87-base-pair reads could not distinguish some IMGT-functional V segments, including TRBV6-2 and TRBV6-3, so those segments were excluded. When HLA alleles, especially DR and DQ, strongly co-occurred, attributing TCR associations to individual alleles was difficult. In the study, approximately 160 TCR beta chains were listed as associated with cytomegalovirus. About 17 rarely observed V segments, including chromosome 9 orphons, were excluded from the earlier analysis of just under 600 of the donors because counts were too low. Broadly in line with IMGT annotations, most TCR beta V segments showed up in productive rearrangements about 87% or about 30% of the time in an earlier analysis of several hundred of the donors. Compared with equally common non-associated chains, HLA-associated TCR beta chains in a later analysis were more clonally expanded and had lower generation probabilities. A cluster of highly shared sequence variants was judged likely to be a technical artifact of the sequencing pipeline. A further reported finding was that TCR beta sequences accurately predicted the HLA-A and HLA-B alleles for most subjects in the first cohort. HLA typing was unavailable for some donors at each locus, so association tests used only the typed subset. Most TCR sequences were seen in very few donors, while some public TCRs were found in many individuals. Linkage disequilibrium might explain the correlated functional status among segregating V segments, but an unknown experimental factor could not be ruled out. In vitro tests confirmed that a few of the cytomegalovirus-associated TCR beta chains recognize cytomegalovirus antigens. Only TCR beta chains were sequenced in this cohort, and the absence of alpha or paired-chain data limited detectable features. A later genetic analysis associated a missense DCLRE1C variant with V-gene and J-gene trimming of TCR beta chains, and an independent cohort replicated the association. The authors suggested that the approach could potentially be generalized to other disease states and immunological phenotypes. Presence/absence analyses assumed roughly uniform sequencing depth across donors, an assumption that may not hold. According to a later genetic analysis, donors in an Asian-associated ancestry cluster had fewer N-insertions in productive TCRs than the approximately 630-donor mean. Most CMV-associated TCR beta chains appeared to be HLA-restricted in a later analysis, and the HLA associations seemed to be driven largely by CMV exposure. Immune exposure information for the cohort was limited to CMV serostatus. A later analysis associated some 17,000 TCR beta sequences with specific HLA alleles at a false discovery rate of 0.05.

Library preparation was by the immunoSEQ multiplex PCR assay. A mixture of 60 forward primers for TCR Vbeta segments and 13 reverse primers for TCR Jbeta segments was used in the multiplex PCR. The CDR3 region of rearranged TCR beta genes was amplified from genomic DNA by a multiplex PCR assay. On the Illumina HiSeq System, the amplified TCR beta libraries were sequenced as 87-base-pair reads. As for how the authors treated the data: In a later analysis, around 80 million unique TCR beta chains were counted across the 650 to 750 repertoires, and roughly 11 million of these chains were shared by at least two donors. Raw reads were error-corrected and collapsed into unique sequences with a nearest-neighbor algorithm that merged closely related sequences to remove PCR and sequencing errors. To assign V, D and J gene segments, CDR3 sequences were aligned to IMGT reference sequences. Each retained sequence needed at least a six-nucleotide match to both a V gene segment and a J gene segment. A rearrangement counted as productive if the CDR3 had no stop codons and remained in frame with V and J, and every other rearrangement counted as non-productive. CDR3 was defined according to IMGT convention as the region running from the second conserved V-encoded cysteine to the conserved J-encoded phenylalanine. The earlier analysis of about 640 of the donors excluded any sequence lacking an unambiguous match to a single V gene segment. In an earlier analysis of 587 of the donors, a V segment was called functional when productive rearrangements were above 56.7%, and segregating when the standard deviation between donors exceeded 5%. To diagnose cytomegalovirus status from the catalog of TCR beta chain sequences, a statistical classification framework was built. In a later analysis, TCR nucleotide sequences were compared against IMGT/GENE-DB human TR gene sequences so that V and J genes could be assigned. The TCRdist pipeline was used in a later analysis to assign CDR3 sequences and most-parsimonious VDJ recombination scenarios. In a later analysis, each TCR beta chain was defined by its CDR3 amino acid sequence together with its V-gene family, and reads lacking a unique V-gene family were excluded. As a way to deal with suspected cross-contamination and a sequencing artifact, a later analysis dropped 450 to 700 nucleotide sequences that were highly shared and had low generation probability. A later analysis calculated a clonal expansion index for each public chain from normalized within-repertoire ranks of inferred template counts. In a later analysis, generation probabilities were computed using a VDJ recombination model fitted to out-of-frame rearrangements, and the results were checked against IGoR. In a later analysis, TCR-TCR, TCR-HLA and TCR-CMV co-occurrence was scored with hypergeometric tests, and a repertoire-size bias correction was applied to TCR pairs. False discovery rates were estimated in a later analysis by permuting HLA or CMV assignments 20 times. In a later analysis, co-occurring TCRs were grouped using DBSCAN, with TCRdist sequence similarity added in when clustering inside HLA-allele-positive subsets. Co-occurrence clustering excluded repertoires with fewer than 30,000 or more than 120,000 public chains, plus five with anomalous nucleotide sharing. TCRdb took this table from immuneACCESS and kept in-frame rearrangements with V and J called. Such tables lack part of the clones; where checked against another copy, unresolved V genes explain under half of the gap, and the rest is unexplained. Clone size and V and J calls were adopted from that table, with D and trimming inferred from the DNA. The sample includes over 150,000 clones, with about four fifths observed a single time. About 4.9% of the sample lies in the top ten.

This TCR came from a man between 18 and 29 years old in good health and CMV-seronegative. Sequencing input: PBMCs. The chain is encoded by TRBV9 joined to TRBJ2-1; a weak D assignment points to TRBD1 (6 bases agree). The DNA reads as follows: TGTGCCAGCAGCACTACTACAGGGTATGGAGGAGAGCAGTTCTTC. Translation gives CASSTTTGYGGEQFF.